This T cell receptor beta chain came from a study of cytomegalovirus exposure and HLA in healthy donors. Study context: Of 300 to 500 genotyped donors, roughly 86% clustered with self-reported Caucasian donors.

The donors gave bone marrow, and they were healthy. There are a few counts of this clone. Germline values: CDR1 MGHDK, CDR2 SYGVNS. The CDR3 loop spans 15 amino acids. The ends were cut back, 0 bases at V and 1 base at J, with 9 bases in the middle. This PCR relied on a set of 60 Vbeta primers and 13 Jbeta primers. Some clones are missing from TCRdb's copy, which holds only in-frame ones; the method was immunoSEQ multiplex PCR. The sample comprises 140,000 or so clones, about 70% of which are singletons, and approximately 4.3% rests with the top ten. Sequencing was carried out using PBMCs. The source is a man aged 60 to 69 in good health and CMV-seronegative. The genes are TRBV25-1 and TRBJ1-1; D is uncertain. CDR3 loop: CASSEYTGRNTEAFF. CDR3 sequence (DNA): TGTGCCAGCAGTGAATATACTGGGAGGAACACTGAAGCTTTCTTT.